This T cell receptor (beta chain) was sequenced during a study of human T cells and chemical hapten exposure. Study results and limitations: TCRs above 1 in 1000 frequency stayed constant with DPC sensitization.

This CDR3 is built from 13 residues. Trimming cost V 2 bases and J 6 bases, with 9 bases left between them. Per germline, CDR1 MNHEY and CDR2 SVGAGI. One entry per CDR3 protein results from TCRdb running MiXCR on the RACE reads. Of some 400,000 distinct CDR3 sequences detected, less than 6.5% appear once; the ten largest clones hold just over 2.5%. Sample time point: pre-sensitization, week 0. The treatment denotes: therapeutic diphenylcyclopropenone sensitization with weekly scalp DPC. Each donor was an alopecia patient between 18 and 70 years of age who qualified for DPC. Blood, whole and unfractionated, served as the source for total RNA extraction. This clonotype came up many times. Its target is not known.

The sample consisted of whole blood, taken in connection with sensitization to the hapten diphenylcyclopropenone (DPC). The sequence came from a woman aged 45-59 years with alopecia areata. Some clones in this sample may be carry-over from other donors' samples. The gene calls are TRBV6-5 and TRBJ2-3; D not resolved. CDR3 nucleotides: TGTGCCAGCAGTTACCTCGAGGCGGATACGCAGTATTTT. Translation: CASSYLEADTQYF.